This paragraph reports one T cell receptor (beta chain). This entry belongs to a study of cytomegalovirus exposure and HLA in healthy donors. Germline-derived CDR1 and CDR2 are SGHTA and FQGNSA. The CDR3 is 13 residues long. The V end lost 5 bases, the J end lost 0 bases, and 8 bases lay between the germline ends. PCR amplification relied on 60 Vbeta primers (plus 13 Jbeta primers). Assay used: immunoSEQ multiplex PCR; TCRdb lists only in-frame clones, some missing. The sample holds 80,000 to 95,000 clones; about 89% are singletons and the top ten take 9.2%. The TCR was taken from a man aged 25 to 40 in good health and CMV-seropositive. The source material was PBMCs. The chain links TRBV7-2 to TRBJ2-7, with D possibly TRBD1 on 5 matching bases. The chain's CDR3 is CASSPRASYEQYF. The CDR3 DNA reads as TGTGCCAGCAGCCCCAGGGCCTCCTACGAGCAGTACTTC.